The source of this T cell receptor (beta chain) is a study of blood T cells in healthy people across ages. General observations from the study: TCR beta diversity per million T cells fell roughly linearly with age.

This clonotype was detected only a few times. What it binds is unknown. Donors each provided roughly 11 milliliters of peripheral blood. PCR was performed a second time for roughly 7 to 12 cycles using a sample-barcoded 5' primer and a J-beta primer mix. Every cDNA molecule bore a tag from a template-switch adaptor containing 12 random nucleotides. TCRdb recomputed calls from the 5' RACE reads with MiXCR, one row per CDR3 protein. Of about 1,400,000 distinct CDR3 sequences in the sample, roughly 40% are singletons; the top ten hold 7.9%. Trimming cost V 3 bases and J 4 bases; bases outside gene matches: 6. In germline, CDR1 is SQVTM, CDR2 ANQGSEA. CDR3 length: 15 residues.

The genes are TRBV29-1 and TRBJ2-3, with 11 bases that match TRBD1. The sequence was obtained from a woman aged 18 to 35 in good health. The sample consisted of blood. The CDR3 DNA is TGCAGCGTTGAGGGGACAGGGGGGAAGGCAGATACGCAGTATTTT. Translation gives CSVEGTGGKADTQYF.